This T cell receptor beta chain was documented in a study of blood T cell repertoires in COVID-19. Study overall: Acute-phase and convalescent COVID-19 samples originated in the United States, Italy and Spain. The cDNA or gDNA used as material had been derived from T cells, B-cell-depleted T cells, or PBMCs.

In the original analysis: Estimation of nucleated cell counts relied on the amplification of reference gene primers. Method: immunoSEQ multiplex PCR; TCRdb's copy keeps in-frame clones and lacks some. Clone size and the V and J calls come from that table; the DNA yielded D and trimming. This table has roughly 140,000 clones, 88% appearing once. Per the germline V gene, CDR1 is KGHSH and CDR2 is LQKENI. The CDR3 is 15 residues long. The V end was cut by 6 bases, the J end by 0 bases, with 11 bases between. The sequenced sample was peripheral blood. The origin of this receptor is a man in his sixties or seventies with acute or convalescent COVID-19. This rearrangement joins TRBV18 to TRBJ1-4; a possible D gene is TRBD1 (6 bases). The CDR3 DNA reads TGTGCCAGCTCGGGACGGACAGCAACTAATGAAAAACTGTTTTTT. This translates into CASSGRTATNEKLFF.